The rows below give T cell receptor beta chains drawn from one sample of a study of T cell changes during pregnancy in multiple sclerosis. Some clones are missing from TCRdb's copy, which holds only in-frame ones; the method was immunoSEQ multiplex PCR. The sample lists about 36,000 clones; 70% to 90% were seen once. Specimen: CD4+ T cells from peripheral blood mononuclear cells, collected in the first trimester of pregnancy. Source of these receptors: a female donor with multiple sclerosis, enrolled in a pregnancy study. Each CDR3 is given with its conserved first and last residue. The D gene is left open where the match is weak. Clone size is shown for a subset of rows, as once, few, many or a class of expanded clone.

size,D,V,J,DNA,CDR3
-,TRBD1,TRBV10-3,TRBJ2-7,TGTGCCATCAGCTCGGACAGGGGGCTAGTCGAGCAGTACTTC,CAISSDRGLVEQYF
-,-,TRBV29-1,TRBJ1-4,TGCAGCGTTGAAGAATCTACGCGCGAAAAACTGTTTTTT,CSVEESTREKLFF
-,-,TRBV7-8,TRBJ2-3,TGTGCCAGCAGCTTGCGGAGGGTTGGCACAGATACGCAGTATTTT,CASSLRRVGTDTQYF
once,TRBD1,TRBV11-2,TRBJ1-2,TGTGCCAGCAGCTTGAGACAGGGAACGGGCTACACCTTC,CASSLRQGTGYTF
-,TRBD2,TRBV7-9,TRBJ2-5,TGTGCCAGCAGCTTAGCGGCGGGAGGGCAAGAGACCCAGTACTTC,CASSLAAGGQETQYF
-,-,TRBV18,TRBJ2-7,TGTGCCAGCTCACCAGCACAGGGCTACGAGCAGTACTTC,CASSPAQGYEQYF
-,-,TRBV4-2,TRBJ2-7,TGTGCCAGCAGCCAAGATAGTGAGGGCATCTCCTACGAGCAGTACTTC,CASSQDSEGISYEQYF
-,-,TRBV5-1,TRBJ2-1,TGCGCCAGCAGCTTGGAACAGAACAATGAGCAGTTCTTC,CASSLEQNNEQFF
few,-,TRBV10-2,TRBJ2-5,TGCGCCAGCAGCGCCCAGAGGTTCGAAGAGACCCAGTACTTC,CASSAQRFEETQYF
-,-,TRBV7-2,TRBJ1-3,TGTGCCAGCAGCTTACTGAGCTCTGGAAACACCATATATTTT,CASSLLSSGNTIYF
-,TRBD1,TRBV5-1,TRBJ1-1,TGCGCCAGCAGGAACGACCAGGGGGGAGGACTGAACACTGAAGCTTTCTTT,CASRNDQGGGLNTEAFF
once,-,TRBV27,TRBJ2-6,TGTGCCAGCACCGGGAAAAAATCTGGGGCCAACGTCCTGACTTTC,CASTGKKSGANVLTF
-,-,TRBV18,TRBJ1-5,TGTGCCAGCTCACAAGGACCCAACTGGAGGCAGCCCCAGCATTTT,CASSQGPNWRQPQHF
few,-,TRBV2,TRBJ2-1,TGTGCCAGCAGTGAGCGGTACAATGAGCAGTTCTTC,CASSERYNEQFF
-,TRBD1,TRBV4-1,TRBJ2-7,TGCGCCAGCAGCCAAGATCGGACAGGTCTGATTGGCTACGAGCAGTACTTC,CASSQDRTGLIGYEQYF
-,-,TRBV28,TRBJ2-3,TGTGCCAGCAGTTTCGGGTCGGGGCGGGGAGATACGCAGTATTTT,CASSFGSGRGDTQYF
-,-,TRBV19,TRBJ2-1,TGTGCCAGTAGTCGTCGGGTAGAGGGCTACAATGAGCAGTTCTTC,CASSRRVEGYNEQFF
-,-,TRBV11-1,TRBJ1-6,TGTGCCAGCACCCCTGACGGGGGGTCACCCCTCCACTTT,CASTPDGGSPLHF
-,-,TRBV4-2,TRBJ2-7,TGTGCCAGCAGCCCCGACCTGGGGGCCGACGAGCAGTACTTC,CASSPDLGADEQYF
-,TRBD2,TRBV10-2,TRBJ2-7,TGCGCCAGCAGTGACTTCGGGGGGGCGTACGAGCAGTACTTC,CASSDFGGAYEQYF
-,TRBD2,TRBV11-3,TRBJ2-1,TGTGCCAGCAGCTTAGGACTAGCGGGGGCTCAGGAGCAGTTCTTC,CASSLGLAGAQEQFF
-,-,TRBV7-2,TRBJ1-1,TGTGCCAGCAGCTTAGTAATCTCCGAAGCTTTCTTT,CASSLVISEAFF
few,-,TRBV2,TRBJ1-4,TGTGCCAGCAGTGATCAGACTCAGTGGAATGAAAAACTGTTTTTT,CASSDQTQWNEKLFF
few,-,TRBV2,TRBJ1-4,TGTGCCAGCAGTTCGGACTTGGCGGGAAAACTGTTTTTT,CASSSDLAGKLFF
-,TRBD2,TRBV28,TRBJ2-3,TGTGCCGTCCCCCCGGGGGGGGTTGGGAGCACAGATACGCAGTATTTT,CAVPPGGVGSTDTQYF
-,TRBD1,TRBV6-1,TRBJ1-2,TGTGCCAGCAGTGAATCCCTGACAGGGGTTCTCCGGGGCTACACCTTC,CASSESLTGVLRGYTF
-,-,TRBV6-6,TRBJ1-5,TGTGCCAGCAGTTACTTTGGGGAGGATCAGCCCCAGCATTTT,CASSYFGEDQPQHF
-,-,TRBV7-9,TRBJ2-7,TGTGCCAGCAGCTTAGCCGACAGAAGCTACGAGCAGTACTTC,CASSLADRSYEQYF
once,-,TRBV30,TRBJ2-7,TGTGCCTGGAGTATTTCAGGGGACGAGCAGTACTTC,CAWSISGDEQYF
-,TRBD1,TRBV5-1,TRBJ2-7,TGCGCCAGCAGCTTGGCCGGGACAGGTTCCTACGAGCAGTACTTC,CASSLAGTGSYEQYF
-,TRBD1,TRBV30,TRBJ1-4,TGTGCCTGGAACACAGGGACAGGTGAAAAACTGTTTTTT,CAWNTGTGEKLFF
-,-,TRBV9,TRBJ1-3,TGTGCCAGCAGCCGGGGACACCGCTCTGGAAACACCATATATTTT,CASSRGHRSGNTIYF
-,TRBD1,TRBV7-9,TRBJ2-2,TGTGCCACCCCAGGGGGCAGAGACACCGGGGAGCTGTTTTTT,CATPGGRDTGELFF
-,-,TRBV6-6,TRBJ1-4,TGTGCCAGCAGTGCCGGTGCAACTAATGAAAAACTGTTTTTT,CASSAGATNEKLFF
-,TRBD2,TRBV4-1,TRBJ2-1,TGCGCCAGCAGCCAAGCCGACCTACTAGCGAGCTCCTACAATGAGCAGTTCTTC,CASSQADLLASSYNEQFF
-,TRBD2,TRBV14,TRBJ2-1,TGTGCCAGCAGCCAATGGGCGGGAGTCACCTACAATGAGCAGTTCTTC,CASSQWAGVTYNEQFF
once,-,TRBV27,TRBJ1-5,TGTGCCAGCAGTTTAAGGGAGTCCCAGCCCCAGCATTTT,CASSLRESQPQHF
-,-,TRBV6-1,TRBJ1-1,TGTGCCAGCTACAATACTATCAGCTGGACTTTTGAAGCTTTCTTT,CASYNTISWTFEAFF
-,TRBD2,TRBV7-7,TRBJ2-2,TGTGCCAGCAGCTTAGCACTAGCGGGGGTAGTGAACACCGGGGAGCTGTTTTTT,CASSLALAGVVNTGELFF
-,-,TRBV5-4,TRBJ2-7,TGTGCCAGCAGCCCGGACTTTTCCTACGAGCAGTACTTC,CASSPDFSYEQYF